This T cell receptor beta chain is drawn from a study of shared clonotypes between healthy human individuals. The ends were cut back, 8 bases at V and 3 bases at J, with 14 bases in the middle. The CDR3 loop spans 13 amino acids. Study-wide results and caveats: Relative to memory subsets, naive subsets generally showed larger estimated richness. Shared across a handful of donors were about 4.8% of the naive CD4 clonotypes.

Comments on this clone: Its antigen remains unknown.

Under the authors' procedure: Owing to the provision of junction-only sequences devoid of quality scores by immunoSEQ, filtering differed. Produced via immunoSEQ multiplex PCR; TCRdb's table is partial and in-frame only. V and J calls and clone size are copied from that table; D and trimming were computed from the DNA. The table has some 2,000,000 clones, over 85% seen once. The sample taken for sequencing was naive CD4+ T cells sorted from blood. The subset is: CD45RA+ positively selected. This chain uses TRBV5-3 with TRBJ1-2, with a possible D match to TRBD1 (6 bases). TRBV5-3 is flagged as an ORF with uncertain function. This sequence originates from a man aged 18 to 29 in good health. The CDR3 DNA is TGTGCCAGCAACATACAGGGAGACTATGGCTACACCTTC. Its translation is CASNIQGDYGYTF.